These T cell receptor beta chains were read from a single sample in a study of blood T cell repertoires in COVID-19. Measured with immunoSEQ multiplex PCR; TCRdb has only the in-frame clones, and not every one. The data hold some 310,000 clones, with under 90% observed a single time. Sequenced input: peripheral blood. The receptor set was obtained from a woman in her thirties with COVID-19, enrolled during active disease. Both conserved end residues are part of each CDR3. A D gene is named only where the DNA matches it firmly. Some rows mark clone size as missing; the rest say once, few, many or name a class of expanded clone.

DNA: TGCGCCAGCAGCTTGAGTTCTGGGCACACTGAAGCTTTCTTT
CDR3: CASSLSSGHTEAFF
D: NA
length: 14
J: TRBJ1-1
size: once
V: TRBV5-1

DNA: TGCGCCAGCAGCTTGGGTACCGACAGGTTGGAAGCTTTCTTT
CDR3: CASSLGTDRLEAFF
D: NA
length: 14
J: TRBJ1-1
size: NA
V: TRBV5-1

DNA: TGTGCCAGCAGCCGCACTACAGGGGGCTACTACACTGAAGCTTTCTTT
CDR3: CASSRTTGGYYTEAFF
D: TRBD1
length: 16
J: TRBJ1-1
size: NA
V: TRBV7-9

DNA: TGTGCCAGTAGCAATACCGGGACAGGGGGCGGCCAGCCCCAGCATTTT
CDR3: CASSNTGTGGGQPQHF
D: TRBD1
length: 16
J: TRBJ1-5
size: NA
V: TRBV19

DNA: TGTGCCAGCAGTTCCCGGACAGGAGCTAACTATGGCTACACCTTC
CDR3: CASSSRTGANYGYTF
D: TRBD1
length: 15
J: TRBJ1-2
size: once
V: TRBV28

DNA: TGTGCCAGCTCACCAGGCACCGACTTAACTAATGAAAAACTGTTTTTT
CDR3: CASSPGTDLTNEKLFF
D: NA
length: 16
J: TRBJ1-4
size: NA
V: TRBV18

DNA: TGTGCCAGCAGCGCCGGGACTAGCGGGTATCAGTACTTC
CDR3: CASSAGTSGYQYF
D: TRBD2
length: 13
J: TRBJ2-4
size: NA
V: TRBV7-6

DNA: TGTGCCAGCAGTTCCAGGCAGACCTACGAGCAGTACTTC
CDR3: CASSSRQTYEQYF
D: NA
length: 13
J: TRBJ2-7
size: once
V: TRBV28

DNA: TGTGCCAGCAGGGGACAGGGTAGCTACAATGAGCAGTTCTTC
CDR3: CASRGQGSYNEQFF
D: TRBD1
length: 14
J: TRBJ2-1
size: NA
V: TRBV27

DNA: TGTGCCAGTAGTATAGGAGTAGCGGGACTTGGTGAGCAGTTCTTC
CDR3: CASSIGVAGLGEQFF
D: TRBD2
length: 15
J: TRBJ2-1
size: NA
V: TRBV19

DNA: TGCGCCAGCAACGGCGGGAGGGCCGGCACCGGGGAGCTGTTTTTT
CDR3: CASNGGRAGTGELFF
D: TRBD2
length: 15
J: TRBJ2-2
size: NA
V: TRBV5-1

DNA: TGTGCCTGGTCTAGGACTGGGATCTACGAGCAGTACTTC
CDR3: CAWSRTGIYEQYF
D: NA
length: 13
J: TRBJ2-7
size: few
V: TRBV30

DNA: TGTGCCAGCAGCTTCACCGGGACTAGCGGGAGGTTCAATGAGCAGTTCTTC
CDR3: CASSFTGTSGRFNEQFF
D: TRBD2
length: 17
J: TRBJ2-1
size: NA
V: TRBV7-3

DNA: TGTGCCAGCAGTTTTTCCGGGACAGGGAAAGAAAAACTGTTTTTT
CDR3: CASSFSGTGKEKLFF
D: TRBD1
length: 15
J: TRBJ1-4
size: NA
V: TRBV28

DNA: TGTGCCAGCAGCCCTGACAGGGGTAGTGAAAAACTGTTTTTT
CDR3: CASSPDRGSEKLFF
D: TRBD1
length: 14
J: TRBJ1-4
size: NA
V: TRBV14

DNA: TGTGCCAGCAGCTTCGACAGGGAAGCTTTCTTT
CDR3: CASSFDREAFF
D: NA
length: 11
J: TRBJ1-1
size: NA
V: TRBV5-6

DNA: TGTGCCACCAGCCCTACAACTCTTGACAGAACTAATAACTATGGCTACACCTTC
CDR3: CATSPTTLDRTNNYGYTF
D: NA
length: 18
J: TRBJ1-2
size: NA
V: TRBV24-1

DNA: TGTGCCAGTAGGGGGACAGGGATAGCCGGGGAGCTGTTTTTT
CDR3: CASRGTGIAGELFF
D: TRBD1
length: 14
J: TRBJ2-2
size: NA
V: TRBV19

DNA: TGCGCCAGCAGCTTGGAAGGGGTAGACACAGATACGCAGTATTTT
CDR3: CASSLEGVDTDTQYF
D: NA
length: 15
J: TRBJ2-3
size: NA
V: TRBV5-1

DNA: TGTGCCAGTAAGGCGGGAGGGCCGTACGAGCAGTACTTC
CDR3: CASKAGGPYEQYF
D: TRBD2
length: 13
J: TRBJ2-7
size: once
V: TRBV19

DNA: TGTGCCAGCAGCAATAGCGGGGTCTACAATGAGCAGTTCTTC
CDR3: CASSNSGVYNEQFF
D: TRBD2
length: 14
J: TRBJ2-1
size: NA
V: TRBV2

DNA: TGCGCCAGCAGCTCGGGACAGGGGGCGCATACTGAAGCTTTCTTT
CDR3: CASSSGQGAHTEAFF
D: TRBD1
length: 15
J: TRBJ1-1
size: NA
V: TRBV5-1

DNA: TGCAGCGTTGATGTCCAGGGGGCGATCGAGCAGTACTTC
CDR3: CSVDVQGAIEQYF
D: TRBD1
length: 13
J: TRBJ2-7
size: NA
V: TRBV29-1

DNA: TGCAGCGTTGGGGGACTAGCGGGAATCTACGAGCAGTACTTC
CDR3: CSVGGLAGIYEQYF
D: TRBD2
length: 14
J: TRBJ2-7
size: NA
V: TRBV29-1

DNA: TGCGCCAGCAGCTTGGAACTAGGGGGTAACAATGAGCAGTTCTTC
CDR3: CASSLELGGNNEQFF
D: NA
length: 15
J: TRBJ2-1
size: NA
V: TRBV5-1

DNA: TGCGCCAGCAGCTTGGGAGACAGGGTCTACAATGAGCAGTTCTTC
CDR3: CASSLGDRVYNEQFF
D: TRBD1
length: 15
J: TRBJ2-1
size: NA
V: TRBV5-1

DNA: TGTGCCAGCAGCATGGGACTAGCGGGATCCTACGAGCAGTACTTC
CDR3: CASSMGLAGSYEQYF
D: TRBD2
length: 15
J: TRBJ2-7
size: once
V: TRBV5-5

DNA: TGTGCCAGCAGCTCCGGAACGGGATCACCCCTCCACTTT
CDR3: CASSSGTGSPLHF
D: NA
length: 13
J: TRBJ1-6
size: NA
V: TRBV7-9

DNA: TGTGCCAGCAGTTTCCAGGGGGTCCATGGAGAGACCCAGTACTTC
CDR3: CASSFQGVHGETQYF
D: TRBD1
length: 15
J: TRBJ2-5
size: NA
V: TRBV7-2

DNA: TGTGCCAGCAGCGGGGACAGGGCTAGAGAGACCCAGTACTTC
CDR3: CASSGDRARETQYF
D: TRBD1
length: 14
J: TRBJ2-5
size: NA
V: TRBV2

DNA: TGTGCCAGCCGGGCGGGGGACGAGCAGTACTTC
CDR3: CASRAGDEQYF
D: TRBD2
length: 11
J: TRBJ2-7
size: NA
V: TRBV5-8

DNA: TGCGCCAGCAGCTTGGCGGCAGGGTATAATTCACCCCTCCACTTT
CDR3: CASSLAAGYNSPLHF
D: NA
length: 15
J: TRBJ1-6
size: NA
V: TRBV5-1

DNA: TGTGCCACCAGTGATATCCGGGACAGACAAGAGACCCAGTACTTC
CDR3: CATSDIRDRQETQYF
D: TRBD1
length: 15
J: TRBJ2-5
size: NA
V: TRBV24-1

DNA: TGTGCCAGCAGCGACATGGGACACGGATTCACAGATACGCAGTATTTT
CDR3: CASSDMGHGFTDTQYF
D: NA
length: 16
J: TRBJ2-3
size: NA
V: TRBV9

DNA: TGTGCCATCAGCCCTGACAATGAGCAGTTCTTC
CDR3: CAISPDNEQFF
D: NA
length: 11
J: TRBJ2-1
size: NA
V: TRBV10-3

DNA: TGTGCCAGTAGCGCGACAGGGGACACTGAAGCTTTCTTT
CDR3: CASSATGDTEAFF
D: TRBD1
length: 13
J: TRBJ1-1
size: NA
V: TRBV19

DNA: TGCGCCACCACGGGCGGGAGCAGGGCGAGCAATCAGCCCCAGCATTTT
CDR3: CATTGGSRASNQPQHF
D: NA
length: 16
J: TRBJ1-5
size: once
V: TRBV10-1

DNA: TGTGCCAGTAGTATAGAGGGGACTAGCGGGAGTAAGTTGGCCAAAAACATTCAGTACTTC
CDR3: CASSIEGTSGSKLAKNIQYF
D: TRBD2
length: 20
J: TRBJ2-4
size: NA
V: TRBV19

DNA: TGTGCCAGCTCACCTAGCAGGGCGGGGACTGAAGCTTTCTTT
CDR3: CASSPSRAGTEAFF
D: NA
length: 14
J: TRBJ1-1
size: NA
V: TRBV18

DNA: TGTGCCAGCAGTTTAACGGCGGGAGCCGGCGAGCAGTACTTC
CDR3: CASSLTAGAGEQYF
D: TRBD2
length: 14
J: TRBJ2-7
size: NA
V: TRBV28

DNA: TGTGCCAGCAGTGCGAGGAGCTCCTACAATGAGCAGTTCTTC
CDR3: CASSARSSYNEQFF
D: NA
length: 14
J: TRBJ2-1
size: NA
V: TRBV25-1

DNA: TGTGCCAGCAGCCAATTTGACAGGGGCCACACCGGGGAGCTGTTTTTT
CDR3: CASSQFDRGHTGELFF
D: TRBD1
length: 16
J: TRBJ2-2
size: NA
V: TRBV3-1/TRBV3-2

DNA: TGCGCCAGCAGATCAAACAGCCTATCCTCCTCAGGAAACACCATATATTTT
CDR3: CASRSNSLSSSGNTIYF
D: NA
length: 17
J: TRBJ1-3
size: NA
V: TRBV5-1

DNA: TGTGCCTGGAGTGTGGGGACAGGGGTTTTAGGGTCACCCCTCCACTTT
CDR3: CAWSVGTGVLGSPLHF
D: TRBD1
length: 16
J: TRBJ1-6
size: once
V: TRBV30

DNA: TGCAGCGCTTCCCGACTAGCGGGAGGGCCCAATGAGCAGTTCTTC
CDR3: CSASRLAGGPNEQFF
D: TRBD2
length: 15
J: TRBJ2-1
size: NA
V: TRBV29-1

DNA: TGTGCCAGCAGGGTCGGTGTTTTGACTGAAGCTTTCTTT
CDR3: CASRVGVLTEAFF
D: NA
length: 13
J: TRBJ1-1
size: NA
V: TRBV6-6

DNA: TGTGCCAGTACGATCAGGACTACTACTTTTGAGCAGTTCTTC
CDR3: CASTIRTTTFEQFF
D: NA
length: 14
J: TRBJ2-1
size: NA
V: TRBV19